This entry concerns a single T cell receptor (beta chain). Its antigen specificity is not known. The record has no base qualities; no much larger clone is one base away. V is shortened by 0 bases, J by 1 base, and the region joining them spans 10 bases. The germline V gene (reference sequence) yields DFQATT for CDR1 and SNEGSKA for CDR2. Counted from cysteine to phenylalanine, this CDR3 has 16 amino acids. The entry retains the CDR3 DNA only, 48 bases that are in frame from base 1. This entry is derived from a study of molecular identifiers for immune sequencing clone quantification (dated by TCRdb to 2017 to 2018). A note on the overall study: In a replicate experiment, RNA from roughly 18,000 or 92,000 naive CD8 T cells was split into five aliquots, four of which were sequenced. This methods study benchmarked molecular-identifier clustering-based TCR repertoire sequencing (MIDCIRS) and TCR RNA copy counting, using CD8 T cells to do so. General findings and caveats noted by the study authors: Spiked-in Jurkat TCR RNA (approximately 10 copies' worth), which is not part of the donor repertoire, was contained in the naive libraries. In CMV-specific effector cells, clones with more than 20 RNA copies accounted for over 97% of molecules, whereas in naive cells such clones accounted for under 1%. Even against a background of one million naive CD8 T cells, spiked-in Jurkat TCR RNA amounting to a single cell's worth was reported to be detectable. When barcode sub-clustering was omitted, TCR diversity was inflated by chimeric consensus sequences, with chimeras reaching as high as 47%. Modeling estimated approximately 3 recovered TCR RNA copies per cell, compared with about 10 by digital PCR, which implies about 30% capture efficiency. Highly expanded clone sizes could be underestimated because identical TCR molecules may share a barcode.

The receptor library was made with PCR. The run used an Illumina HiSeq 4000. Bulk TCR libraries were generated as previously described, with the TCR primers listed in Table S5 used. Total RNA was purified with the Qiagen AllPrep DNA/RNA kit. Reads from multiple sequencing runs of the same library were pooled before analysis. The paper's data handling went like this. Reads were retained only if an exact TCR constant sequence was present, and the retained reads were trimmed to 150 nt and grouped according to their 12-nt molecular barcodes. Within each barcode group, reads were sub-clustered at a 15% Levenshtein threshold, and quality-weighted consensus sequences were built per RNA molecule. Non-functional sequences were removed, as were lower-count sequences one edit away from another. On the basis of fitting two negative binomial distributions, barcode sub-clusters with fewer than 20% of the maximum read count were discarded. In TCRdb, the public reads were trimmed at Q25 with fastp and aligned with MiXCR, with productive beta chains retained. Identical CDR3 proteins give one entry, which carries the most common genes and DNA. What appears here as the V and J calls and clone size reflects TCRdb's work, not the paper's. The sample table lists approximately 670,000 distinct CDR3 sequences, just under 20% of them with a count of one. The ten top clones hold 0.7% to 1% of the sample.

Naive CD8 T cell libraries were made from roughly 18,000 to 920,000 sorted cells using 10%, 30% or 50% of purified RNA. On a BD FACSAria II, naive CD8 T cells were FACS-sorted as CD8+CD4-CCR7+CD45RA+ and collected into RLT Plus buffer. Approximately 9 TCR copies' worth of Jurkat RNA were spiked into roughly 20,000-1,000,000 naive CD8 T cell samples to test detection sensitivity. CD8 T cells were enriched with RosetteSep CD8+ T Cell Enrichment Cocktail and Ficoll-Paque, followed by ACK red cell lysis. The chain is assembled from TRBV20-1 and TRBJ1-6, with an unclear D gene assignment. This clonotype originated in a human donor in good health. Some libraries in this study had Jurkat cell RNA spiked in. The material sequenced was naive CD8+ T cells from blood, with Jurkat cell RNA spiked in. Read against the paper, the sample's cell subset or site label means: FACS-sorted CD8+CD4-CCR7+CD45RA+ naive T cells. Here is the DNA: TGCAGTGCTAGAGAATTAGGGTTATCCTATAATTCACCCCTCCACTTT. It specifies CSARELGLSYNSPLHF.